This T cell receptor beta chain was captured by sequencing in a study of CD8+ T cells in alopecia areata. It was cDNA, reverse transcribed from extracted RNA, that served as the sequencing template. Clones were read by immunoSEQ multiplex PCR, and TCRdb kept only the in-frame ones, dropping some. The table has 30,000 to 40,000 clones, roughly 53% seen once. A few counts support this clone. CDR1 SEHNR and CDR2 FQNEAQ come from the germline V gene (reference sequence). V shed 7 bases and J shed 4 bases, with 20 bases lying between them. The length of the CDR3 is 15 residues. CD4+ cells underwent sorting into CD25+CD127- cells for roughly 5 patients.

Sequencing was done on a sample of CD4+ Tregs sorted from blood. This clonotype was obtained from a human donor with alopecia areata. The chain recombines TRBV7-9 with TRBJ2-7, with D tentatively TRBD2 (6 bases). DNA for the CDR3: TGTGCCAGCACCATTTCGGGACTTGCGGGGTACGAGCAGTACTTC. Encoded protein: CASTISGLAGYEQYF.